Each of the 22 T cell receptor beta chains below was sequenced from the same sample in a study of cytomegalovirus exposure and HLA in healthy donors. PCR employed 60 Vbeta and 13 Jbeta primers. Clones were read by immunoSEQ multiplex PCR, and TCRdb kept only the in-frame ones, dropping some. The sample carries some 140,000 clones, around 83% recorded once. The sequenced sample consisted of PBMCs. These receptors all come from a woman aged 45-60 years in good health and CMV-seropositive.

This sequence joins TRBV5-4 and TRBJ2-7, with 11 bases that match TRBD2. The germline V gene has CDR1 SGHNT and CDR2 YYREEE (reference sequence). V lost 0 bases and J lost 1; bases outside the gene matches: 3. The length of the CDR3 is 16 residues. The CDR3 DNA is TGTGCCAGCAGCTTGGAGCTAGCGGGGGGATCCTACGAGCAGTACTTC. This translates into CASSLELAGGSYEQYF.

The V call is TRBV5-6, the J call TRBJ2-6; 11 bases fit TRBD1. From germline, CDR1 is SGHDT and CDR2 YYEEEE. This CDR3 contains 17 residues. Germline trimming cut 5 bases from V and 2 bases from J; bases unmatched to any gene: 6. The CDR3 loop reads CASRRTGGDAGANVLTF. The CDR3 nucleotides read TGTGCCAGCAGGCGGACAGGGGGCGATGCTGGGGCCAACGTCCTGACTTTC.

This chain uses TRBV6-5 with TRBJ1-5; 7 bases are a match to TRBD1. Germline V gives CDR1 MNHEY, CDR2 SVGAGI. V lost 3 bases, J lost 2 bases, and 4 bases stayed unmatched. CDR3 length: 15 amino acids. CDR3 DNA: TGTGCCAGCAGTTATTCCGGGACAGGCAATCAGCCCCAGCATTTT. Protein product: CASSYSGTGNQPQHF.

The rearrangement links TRBV7-2 to TRBJ1-3; no clear D gene. There are 16 residues in the CDR3. V was clipped by 2 bases and J by 0 bases, with 11 bases between them. Per the germline V gene, CDR1 is SGHTA and CDR2 is FQGNSA. In DNA, the CDR3 is TGTGCCAGCAGCTTACGACATACCGGCTCTGGAAACACCATATATTTT. Amino acid sequence: CASSLRHTGSGNTIYF.

This clone was observed a handful of times. The V call is TRBV30, the J call TRBJ1-4, with TRBD1 matching over 7 bases. Germline CDR1 GTSNPN, CDR2 SVGIG (reference sequence). There are 13 residues in the CDR3. The V gene end was trimmed by 4 bases and the J gene end by 12 bases; junction bases not matched to a gene: 11. Here the CDR3 reads CAWMRTGPRELFF. The DNA of the CDR3 is TGTGCCTGGATGAGGACAGGCCCGAGGGAACTGTTTTTT.

The chain combines TRBV5-1 with TRBJ2-1; 13 bases fit TRBD2. The CDR3 has 19 residues. The trim removed 0 bases at V and 2 bases at J, leaving 8 bases unmatched. Per germline, CDR1 SGHRS and CDR2 YFSETQ. The CDR3 sequence is CASSLGGTSGDHAYNEQFF. In DNA form, the CDR3 reads TGCGCCAGCAGCTTGGGAGGGACTAGCGGGGACCACGCCTACAATGAGCAGTTCTTC.

The chain is built from TRBV19 and TRBJ1-2; no definite D call. Deletions cut 3 bases from V and 8 bases from J, with 7 bases between. Germline assignment: CDR1 LNHDA and CDR2 SQIVND (reference sequence). This CDR3 has 11 residues. The CDR3 loop is CASSIRGGYTF. The CDR3 nucleotides are TGTGCCAGTAGTATCAGAGGGGGCTACACCTTC.

This chain uses TRBV6-5 with TRBJ2-3; maybe TRBD2 (6 bases). The CDR3 sequence is 14 residues long. The germline gives CDR1 MNHEY, CDR2 SVGAGI. V lost 7 bases and J lost 2, with 13 bases in between. As DNA, the CDR3 is TGTGCCAGCAATGTTCGGGGGACCACAGATACGCAGTATTTT. Encoded protein: CASNVRGTTDTQYF.

This rearrangement joins TRBV5-4 to TRBJ2-1; weak D call: TRBD1 (5 bases). The CDR3 is 15 residues long. CDR1 SGHNT and CDR2 YYREEE come from the germline V gene (reference sequence). The V and J ends lost 1 base and 7 bases respectively, with 15 bases between them. The CDR3 sequence: CASSLPQGVGNEQFF. CDR3 DNA sequence: TGTGCCAGCAGCTTGCCCCAAGGGGTTGGGAATGAGCAGTTCTTC.

This chain links TRBV27 with TRBJ1-2; possibly TRBD1 for D (5 bases). In germline, CDR1 is MNHEY, CDR2 SMNVEV (reference sequence). CDR3 length equals 13 residues. V lost 6 bases, J lost 8 bases, and 16 bases lay in between. Here the CDR3 reads CASRPGLRVGYTF. The CDR3 coding sequence is TGTGCCAGCAGACCGGGACTGCGGGTCGGCTACACCTTC.

This chain's CDR3 is CASSPDRGAEAFF. The CDR3 coding sequence is TGTGCCAGCAGCCCGGACAGGGGCGCTGAAGCTTTCTTT. V usage is TRBV11-2 and J usage is TRBJ1-1; TRBD1 matches at 9 bases. With V trimmed by 5 bases and J by 6 bases, 4 bases remained unmatched. The germline V gene has CDR1 SGHAT and CDR2 FQNNGV. The CDR3 has 13 amino acids.

J is TRBJ2-3 and V is TRBV2; 8 nucleotides align to TRBD2. The CDR3 is 12 residues long. CDR1 is SNHLY, CDR2 FYNNEI, per germline. V dropped 8 bases and J dropped 3; count of bases not matched to a gene: 1. CDR3 protein: CASLAGTDTQYF. CDR3 DNA: TGTGCCAGCCTAGCGGGTACAGATACGCAGTATTTT.

The chain carries TRBV4-1 and TRBJ1-5; 7 bases are a match to TRBD1. Unmatched junction bases numbered 6, after V lost 3 bases and J lost 13 bases. Germline loops: CDR1 MGHRA, CDR2 YSYEKL. This CDR3 is built from 12 residues. The CDR3 DNA follows: TGCGCCAGCAGCCACCCTGGGACAGAACAGCATTTT. It codes for CASSHPGTEQHF.

V usage is TRBV6-1 and J usage is TRBJ1-4; D is unclear. CDR3 length: 16 amino acids. V was shortened by 4 bases and J by 8 bases, with 20 bases between the two germline ends. Per the germline V gene, CDR1 is MNHNS and CDR2 is SASEGT. The DNA of the CDR3 is TGTGCCAGCAGTGTAACGTGGAGCTCCGGTCAGGAAAAACTGTTTTTT. Encoded protein: CASSVTWSSGQEKLFF.

This sequence joins TRBV25-1 and TRBJ2-7; TRBD2 matches at 8 bases. The CDR3 runs 15 residues. V trimming: 3 bases; J trimming: 9 bases; junction bases outside the gene matches: 13. In germline, CDR1 is MGHDK, CDR2 SYGVNS. CDR3 sequence reads: CASSDPLAGAGGQYF. The CDR3 DNA reads as TGTGCCAGCAGTGACCCCCTAGCGGGTGCGGGGGGGCAGTACTTC.

This clone was picked up one time. The chain has TRBV9 and TRBJ2-2; 7 nucleotides agree with TRBD2. The CDR3 has 15 residues. J gave up 6 bases and V 3 bases, and 8 bases lay outside the gene matches. Germline V gives CDR1 SGDLS, CDR2 YYNGEE. CDR3 coding DNA: TGTGCCAGCAGCGCCTACCGACTAGCCCCCGGGGAGCTGTTTTTT. Translating it yields CASSAYRLAPGELFF. Complete variable domain (other parts from reference TRBV9 and TRBJ2-2): DSGVTQTPKHLITATGQRVTLRCSPRSGDLSVYWYQQSLDQGLQFLIQYYNGEERAKGNILERFSAQQFPDLHSELNLSSLELGDSALYFCASSAYRLAPGELFFGEGSRLTVL.

The chain recombines TRBV5-8 with TRBJ2-5, with 8 bases that match TRBD2. This CDR3 has 16 residues. The ends lost 0 bases at V and 5 bases at J; junction bases unmatched: 9. Germline loops: CDR1 SGHTS, CDR2 YDEGEE. DNA of the CDR3: TGTGCCAGCAGCTTGGGAAGCGGGAGAGATGGGGAGACCCAGTACTTC. Its translation is CASSLGSGRDGETQYF.

The chain links TRBV6-5 to TRBJ1-6; the match to TRBD1 covers 7 bases. Trimming at V came to 0 bases and at J to 7 bases, leaving 3 bases not matched to a gene. This CDR3 is built from 15 residues. Germline V gene data show CDR1 as MNHEY and CDR2 as SVGAGI. The chain's CDR3 is CASSYSGTENSPLHF. CDR3 sequence (DNA): TGTGCCAGCAGTTACTCCGGGACAGAAAATTCACCCCTCCACTTT.

V gene TRBV4-1 combines with J gene TRBJ1-2; 7 nucleotides agree with TRBD1. This CDR3 contains 14 residues. Losses at the gene ends were 3 bases for V and 4 bases for J; bases not matched to a gene: 5. The germline V gene has CDR1 MGHRA and CDR2 YSYEKL. The CDR3 DNA follows: TGCGCCAGCAGCCACCCGACAGGGAGCTATGGCTACACCTTC. The encoded protein is CASSHPTGSYGYTF.

The chain is built from TRBV19 and TRBJ2-7; 7 positions match TRBD1. The length of the CDR3 is 17 residues. CDR1 is LNHDA, CDR2 SQIVND, per germline (reference sequence). With V trimmed by 1 base and J by 2 bases, 11 bases remained unmatched. The chain's CDR3 is CASSIAYLPGQTYEQYF. The DNA for the CDR3 is TGTGCCAGTAGTATAGCCTACCTACCGGGACAGACCTACGAGCAGTACTTC. Based on the CDR3 plus reference TRBV19 and TRBJ2-7, the full variable domain is DGGITQSPKYLFRKEGQNVTLSCEQNLNHDAMYWYRQDPGQGLRLIYYSQIVNDFQKGDIAEGYSVSREKKESFPLTVTSAQKNPTAFYLCASSIAYLPGQTYEQYFGPGTRLTVT.

The chain has TRBV2 and TRBJ2-7, with D maybe TRBD1 (6 bases). The germline gives CDR1 SNHLY, CDR2 FYNNEI. The CDR3 is made up of 12 amino acids. The V and J ends lost 6 bases and 2 bases respectively, with 8 bases between them. The CDR3 DNA sequence: TGTGCCAGCAGAGGACAGCCCTACGAGCAGTACTTC. The encoded protein is CASRGQPYEQYF. The complete variable domain, with remaining parts taken from reference TRBV2 and TRBJ2-7, reads EPEVTQTPSHQVTQMGQEVILRCVPISNHLYFYWYRQILGQKVEFLVSFYNNEISEKSEIFDDQFSVERPDGSNFTLKIRSTKLEDSAMYFCASRGQPYEQYFGPGTRLTVT.

This clone was detected a few times. The rearrangement joins TRBV5-4 to TRBJ2-1, with TRBD2 matching 9 bases. V shed 9 bases and J 6 bases; nucleotides not matched to a gene: 16. The CDR3 length is 16 residues. CDR1 and CDR2 (germline): SGHNT, YYREEE (reference sequence). CDR3: CATRGGLARTANEQFF. CDR3 bases: TGTGCCACCCGAGGCGGACTAGCGAGAACCGCCAATGAGCAGTTCTTC.